These T cell receptor beta chains were read from a single sample in a study of T cell responses to AZD1222 COVID-19 vaccine. Only in-frame clones appear in the TCRdb table, and some are missing; sequencing was by immunoSEQ multiplex PCR. The repertoire includes over 70,000 clones, about 74% of them detected once, and about 26% sits in the top ten. The sample was peripheral blood, taken 28 days after the second dose of the MenACWY control vaccine. These receptor sequences come from an adult who received the MenACWY meningococcal vaccine as a control. Both conserved end residues are part of each CDR3. A D gene is named only where the DNA matches it firmly. The size field is filled for only some rows; it gives once, few, many or a size class.

TRBV5-1,TRBD1,TRBJ1-5,NA,CASSPDGTGNQPQHF,TGCGCCAGCAGCCCCGACGGGACAGGTAATCAGCCCCAGCATTTT
TRBV28,TRBD2,TRBJ2-7,NA,CASSLRLAGVGEQYF,TGTGCCAGCAGTTTACGACTAGCGGGAGTTGGAGAGCAGTACTTC
TRBV24-1,NA,TRBJ2-1,NA,CATSDPEGWNEQFF,TGTGCCACCAGTGATCCGGAGGGCTGGAATGAGCAGTTCTTC
TRBV6-4,TRBD2,TRBJ2-7,NA,CASSERLAGAGNEQYF,TGTGCCAGCAGTGAAAGGCTAGCGGGAGCGGGGAACGAGCAGTACTTC
TRBV6-5,NA,TRBJ1-3,once,CASSPGHGHTIYF,TGTGCCAGCAGTCCGGGACACGGGCACACCATATATTTT
TRBV24-1,NA,TRBJ2-2,NA,CAASSGAGEYTGELFF,TGTGCCGCATCCTCCGGGGCAGGGGAATACACCGGGGAGCTGTTTTTT
TRBV30,NA,TRBJ2-3,NA,CAWSEGRVSTDTQYF,TGTGCCTGGAGCGAAGGGCGGGTTAGCACAGATACGCAGTATTTT
TRBV5-1,NA,TRBJ2-7,few,CASSPGVAEYEQYF,TGCGCCAGCAGCCCCGGGGTAGCGGAGTACGAGCAGTACTTC
TRBV27,NA,TRBJ2-2,NA,CASSFGPGELFF,TGTGCCAGCAGTTTTGGGCCCGGGGAGCTGTTTTTT
TRBV6-1,NA,TRBJ1-4,once,CASSEASLTTNEKLFF,TGTGCCAGCAGTGAAGCGTCCTTGACAACTAATGAAAAACTGTTTTTT